A single sample gave rise to the 8 T cell receptor beta chains below, sequenced in a study of metastatic and nonmetastatic thyroid tumors. TCRdb re-clonotyped the PCR reads through MiXCR. Of thousands of clones listed, around 28% are singletons. No treatment of any kind had been given to any patient before thyroid surgery. Sequenced sample: adjacent normal tissue. The receptor source for this set is a female donor with papillary thyroid cancer or a benign thyroid nodule (not recorded which). Some clones in this sample may be carry-over from other donors' samples.

This clone appeared a few times. The gene calls are TRBV12-3 or TRBV12-4 and TRBJ2-7, with unresolved D. The CDR3 totals 12 residues. The germline V and J ends were trimmed by 3 bases and 3 bases, with 6 bases remaining between them. Here the CDR3 reads CASSFDLYEQYF. The DNA for the CDR3 is TGTGCCAGCAGTTTCGACCTCTACGAGCAGTACTTC.

This clone was seen a few times. J is TRBJ1-5 and V is TRBV27; D may be TRBD1 (5 bases). CDR3 length equals 15 residues. The ends were cut back, 6 bases at V and 4 bases at J, with 16 bases in the middle. Per germline, CDR1 MNHEY and CDR2 SMNVEV (reference sequence). The CDR3 DNA follows: TGTGCCAGCAGCCGTATCCTGGGGGAAAATCAGCCCCAGCATTTT. It is translated as CASSRILGENQPQHF.

The chain couples TRBV7-3 to TRBJ2-7; 8 bases match TRBD2. After removal of 2 bases from V and 4 bases from J, the junction contained 4 bases not matched to a gene. CDR3 length equals 14 residues. CDR1 SGHTA and CDR2 FQGTGA come from the germline V gene. The DNA for the CDR3 is TGTGCCAGCAGCTTAGAAGCGGGAGATTACGAGCAGTACTTC. It encodes CASSLEAGDYEQYF.

This chain links TRBV7-2 with TRBJ1-1; the D gene is possibly TRBD1 (6 bases). CDR1 is SGHTA, CDR2 FQGNSA, per germline. Trimming took 1 base from V and 7 from J, leaving 16 bases between them. The CDR3 sequence is 15 residues long. The CDR3 sequence: CASSLGSGLQGEAFF. CDR3 nucleotides: TGTGCCAGCAGCTTAGGATCGGGTTTACAGGGTGAAGCTTTCTTT. Supplemented by reference TRBV7-2 and TRBJ1-1, the full variable domain reads GAGVSQSPSNKVTEKGKDVELRCDPISGHTALYWYRQSLGQGLEFLIYFQGNSAPDKSGLPSDRFSAERTGGSVSTLTIQRTQQEDSAVYLCASSLGSGLQGEAFFGQGTRLTVV.

In regard to this clone: The CDR3 end shows no conserved phenylalanine or tryptophan, and so a read error is likely. Because the CDR3's place on the DNA is in doubt, the DNA is left out and the CDR3 is given as listed by TCRdb. This chain uses TRBV4-1 with TRBJ1-6. The germline CDR1 and CDR2 sequences are MGHRA and YSYEKL. The CDR3 has 12 residues if both end residues are counted. CDR3 region: CASSQCNSPLLY.

Relative to its sample, this clone is medium-sized. V gene TRBV7-6 combines with J gene TRBJ2-6; 8 positions agree with TRBD2. Germline V lookup: CDR1 SGHVS, CDR2 FNYEAQ. CDR3 length: 18 amino acids. Trimming took 5 bases from V and 0 from J; bases not matched to a gene: 9. CDR3 DNA sequence: TGTGCCAGCAGCCCTGGGACTAGGGGAGGCTCTGGGGCCAACGTCCTGACTTTC. This gives the protein CASSPGTRGGSGANVLTF.

This clone was seen at least ten times. This rearrangement joins TRBV6-1 to TRBJ2-1; D might be TRBD2 (7 bases). CDR1 is MNHNS and CDR2 is SASEGT in the germline V gene. V was trimmed by 6 bases and J by 6 bases, leaving 18 bases between them. This CDR3 spans 15 amino acids. This chain's CDR3 is CASSWGQGGGNEQFF. The CDR3 bases are TGTGCCAGCAGCTGGGGGCAGGGAGGGGGCAATGAGCAGTTCTTC.

The table lists this clone with a few counts. V and J are TRBV12-3 or TRBV12-4 and TRBJ2-7; TRBD1 matches at 8 bases. J was trimmed by 1 base and V by 6 bases; bases with no gene match: 8. The CDR3 has 15 amino acids. The DNA for the CDR3 is TGTGCCAGCAGACAGGGACAGGCACCTTCCTACGAGCAGTACTTC. Amino acids: CASRQGQAPSYEQYF.